The 6 T cell receptor beta chains below all came from one sample that was sequenced in a study of T cell responses to AZD1222 COVID-19 vaccine. The table came from immunoSEQ multiplex PCR; TCRdb's copy has only in-frame clones and leaves some out. The sample has 130,000 to 150,000 clones, approximately 90% seen once. This specimen was peripheral blood, taken on day 0 of AZD1222 vaccination. The source is an adult in good health.

The chain joins TRBV6-2 or TRBV6-3 to TRBJ2-2; perhaps D is TRBD1 or TRBD2 (5 bases each). Germline V lookup: CDR1 MNHEY, CDR2 SVGEGT. The CDR3 has 15 amino acids. The V gene lost 6 bases and the J gene lost 1 base, with 12 bases spanning the gap. The CDR3 protein is CASSSGTLNTGELFF. DNA of the CDR3: TGTGCCAGCAGCTCCGGGACCCTGAACACCGGGGAGCTGTTTTTT.

The CDR3 DNA reads TGTGCCAGCAGCTTAGAGGGGGGGAGGACATTCGCTGGAAACACCATATATTTT. The encoded protein is CASSLEGGRTFAGNTIYF. The rearrangement links TRBV7-8 to TRBJ1-3; D is possibly TRBD1 (6 bases). V shed 1 base and J shed 2 bases, with 18 bases lying between them. Germline loops: CDR1 SGHVS, CDR2 FQNEAQ. This CDR3 has 18 amino acids. Full variable domain (rest looked up from reference TRBV7-8 and TRBJ1-3): GAGVSQSPRYKVAKRGQDVALRCDPISGHVSLFWYQQALGQGPEFLTYFQNEAQLDKSGLPSDRFFAERPEGSVSTLKIQRTQQEDSAVYLCASSLEGGRTFAGNTIYFGEGSWLTVV.

The rearrangement links TRBV4-3 to TRBJ2-7; 10 positions agree with TRBD1. After removal of 4 bases from V and 7 bases from J, the junction contained 7 bases not matched to a gene. The V gene's germline CDR1 is LGHNA and CDR2 YSLEER. The CDR3 is 14 amino acids. The CDR3 spells CASSPGTGAREQYF. The CDR3 region has the DNA TGCGCCAGCAGCCCCGGGACAGGGGCCCGGGAGCAGTACTTC.

The rearrangement links TRBV27 to TRBJ1-2; possible D gene TRBD1, 5 bases. Germline CDR1 reads MNHEY; CDR2 reads SMNVEV (reference sequence). This CDR3 has 15 amino acids. The V and J ends lost 6 bases and 0 bases respectively, with 14 bases between them. The CDR3 DNA reads TGTGCCAGCAGATCTCGGGGCCTAGCTAACTATGGCTACACCTTC. Its translation: CASRSRGLANYGYTF.

The genes are TRBV9 and TRBJ2-3; a weak D match, TRBD1 (6 bases). The germline V gene encodes CDR1 SGDLS and CDR2 YYNGEE. Trimming shortened V by 3 bases and J by 3 bases, and 17 bases separated the two germline ends. This CDR3 spans 16 amino acids. CDR3 protein: CASSARAGDLTDTQYF. CDR3 DNA: TGTGCCAGCAGCGCCAGGGCAGGGGATTTAACAGATACGCAGTATTTT.

J is TRBJ2-7 and V is TRBV7-2; tentatively, D is TRBD1 (6 bases). V shed 2 bases and J shed 3 bases, with 11 bases lying between them. The CDR3 has 14 amino acids. Germline values: CDR1 SGHTA, CDR2 FQGNSA. The CDR3: CASSLSRGNYEQYF. CDR3 nucleotides: TGTGCCAGCAGCTTAAGTAGGGGGAACTACGAGCAGTACTTC.